The source of this T cell receptor (beta chain) is a study of T cells after yellow fever vaccination. Study in general: Any fraction with a low cell number was prepared using SMART-Seq v4 Ultra Low Input.

As TCR cDNA was made by 5'RACE template switching, a universal primer site and UMIs were added. TCRdb fed the 5' RACE reads into MiXCR, producing one record per CDR3 protein. The top ten hold 14% of the sample, which has approximately 550,000 distinct CDR3 sequences, about 19% seen once. This clonotype was counted a few times. Its antigen is unknown. With V trimmed by 0 bases and J by 9 bases, 9 bases remained unmatched. Germline V gene lookup returns CDR1 SGHKS and CDR2 YYEKEE (reference sequence). This CDR3 has 15 residues. Points from the study as a whole: Researchers report a weaker secondary response that nonetheless peaked faster, day 5 versus 15.

This rearrangement joins TRBV5-5 to TRBJ2-1; 7 bases align to TRBD2. The specimen was PBMCs, collected 15 days after the yellow fever booster vaccination. The TCR comes from a man aged 25-45 years who received the YFV17D yellow fever vaccine. For the CDR3, the DNA is TGTGCCAGCAGCTTGGAGGCTAGCGGTCCGGGTGAGCAGTTCTTC. This gives the protein CASSLEASGPGEQFF.